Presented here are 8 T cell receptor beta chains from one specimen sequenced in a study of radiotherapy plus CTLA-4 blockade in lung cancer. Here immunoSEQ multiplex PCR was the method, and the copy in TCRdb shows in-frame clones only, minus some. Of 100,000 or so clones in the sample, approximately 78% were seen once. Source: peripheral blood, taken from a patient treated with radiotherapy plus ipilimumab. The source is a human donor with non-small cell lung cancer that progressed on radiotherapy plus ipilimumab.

This chain's CDR3 is CATSGVNTGELFF. CDR3 coding DNA: TGTGCCACCAGCGGGGTCAACACCGGGGAGCTGTTTTTT. The chain links TRBV15 to TRBJ2-2; no reliable D call. Trimming left V 5 bases short and J 2 bases short, with 6 bases between. This CDR3 is built from 13 residues. The V gene's germline CDR1 is LNHNV and CDR2 YYDKDF (reference sequence).

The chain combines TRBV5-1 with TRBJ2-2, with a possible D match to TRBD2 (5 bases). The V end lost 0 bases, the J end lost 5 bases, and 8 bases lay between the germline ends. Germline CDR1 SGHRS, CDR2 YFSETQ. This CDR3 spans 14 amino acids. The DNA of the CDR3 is TGCGCCAGCAGCTTGGAGGGAGTAACCGGGGAGCTGTTTTTT. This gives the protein CASSLEGVTGELFF.

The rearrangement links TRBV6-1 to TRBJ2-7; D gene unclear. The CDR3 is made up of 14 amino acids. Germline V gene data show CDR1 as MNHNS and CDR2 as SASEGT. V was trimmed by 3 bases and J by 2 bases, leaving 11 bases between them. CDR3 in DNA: TGTGCCAGCAGTGATACGGGCGGAACCTACGAGCAGTACTTC. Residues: CASSDTGGTYEQYF.

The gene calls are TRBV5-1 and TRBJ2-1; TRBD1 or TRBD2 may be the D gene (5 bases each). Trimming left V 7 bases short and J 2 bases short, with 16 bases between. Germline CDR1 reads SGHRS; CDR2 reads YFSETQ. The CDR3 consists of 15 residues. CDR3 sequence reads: CASLSGTETYNEQFF. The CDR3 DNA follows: TGCGCCAGCCTCTCCGGGACCGAAACCTACAATGAGCAGTTCTTC.

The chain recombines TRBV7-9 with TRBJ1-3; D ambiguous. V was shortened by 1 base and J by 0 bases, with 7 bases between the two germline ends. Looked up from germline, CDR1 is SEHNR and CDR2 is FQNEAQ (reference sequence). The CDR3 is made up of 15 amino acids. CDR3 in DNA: TGTGCCAGCAGCTTAGTCGCCTCCTCTGGAAACACCATATATTTT. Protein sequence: CASSLVASSGNTIYF.

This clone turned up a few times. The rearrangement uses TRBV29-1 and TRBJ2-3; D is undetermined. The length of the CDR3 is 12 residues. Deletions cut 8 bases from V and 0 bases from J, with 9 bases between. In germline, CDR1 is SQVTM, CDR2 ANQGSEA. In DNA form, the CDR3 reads TGCAGCTTCGATGGCAGCACAGATACGCAGTATTTT. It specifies CSFDGSTDTQYF.

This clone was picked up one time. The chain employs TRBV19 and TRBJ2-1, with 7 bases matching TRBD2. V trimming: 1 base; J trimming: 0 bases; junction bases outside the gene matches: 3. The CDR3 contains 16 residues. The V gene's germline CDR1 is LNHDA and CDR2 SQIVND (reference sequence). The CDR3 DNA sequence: TGTGCCAGTAGTATAGTTGGCGGGAGCTCCTACAATGAGCAGTTCTTC. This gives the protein CASSIVGGSSYNEQFF.

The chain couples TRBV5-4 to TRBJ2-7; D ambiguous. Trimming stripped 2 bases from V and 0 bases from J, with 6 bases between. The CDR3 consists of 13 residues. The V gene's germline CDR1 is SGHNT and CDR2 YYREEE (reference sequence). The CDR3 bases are TGTGCCAGCAGCTTAGCCGGCTCCTACGAGCAGTACGTC. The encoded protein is CASSLAGSYEQYV.